This is a list of T cell receptor beta chains from one sample in a study of blood T cell repertoires in COVID-19. Sequencing was performed with immunoSEQ multiplex PCR; in TCRdb, only in-frame clones are kept and a portion is missing. Here the sample spans about 140,000 clones, 75% to 80% being singletons. The sequenced sample consisted of peripheral blood. Source of these receptors: a woman aged 50 to 60 with active or convalescent COVID-19. Both conserved end residues are part of each CDR3. A D gene is named only where the DNA matches it firmly. Clone size is not always given. Where it is, it says once, few, many or a class for expanded clones.

v_gene: TRBV28; d_gene: NA; abundance: few; j_gene: TRBJ1-2; CDR3aa: CASKDFAGYTF; CDR3nt: TGTGCCAGCAAAGACTTTGCGGGCTACACCTTC
v_gene: TRBV7-2; d_gene: TRBD1; abundance: NA; j_gene: TRBJ1-5; CDR3aa: CASGTGGRNQPQHF; CDR3nt: TGTGCCAGCGGCACAGGGGGCCGCAATCAGCCCCAGCATTTT
v_gene: TRBV9; d_gene: TRBD1; abundance: NA; j_gene: TRBJ1-4; CDR3aa: CASSVQGGTNEKLFF; CDR3nt: TGTGCCAGCAGCGTACAGGGGGGCACTAATGAAAAACTGTTTTTT
v_gene: TRBV9; d_gene: TRBD1; abundance: NA; j_gene: TRBJ2-7; CDR3aa: CASSESGTGYYEQYF; CDR3nt: TGTGCCAGCAGCGAGTCCGGGACAGGGTACTACGAGCAGTACTTC
v_gene: TRBV5-4; d_gene: TRBD1; abundance: few; j_gene: TRBJ1-2; CDR3aa: CASSLGDRVYGYTF; CDR3nt: TGTGCCAGCAGCTTGGGGGACAGGGTCTATGGCTACACCTTC
v_gene: TRBV18; d_gene: TRBD1; abundance: once; j_gene: TRBJ2-2; CDR3aa: CASSPQGQGWELFF; CDR3nt: TGTGCCAGCTCACCCCAGGGACAGGGATGGGAGCTGTTTTTT
v_gene: TRBV7-9; d_gene: NA; abundance: NA; j_gene: TRBJ1-1; CDR3aa: CASSSVIEAFF; CDR3nt: TGTGCCAGCAGCTCAGTGATTGAAGCTTTCTTT
v_gene: TRBV5-4; d_gene: TRBD1; abundance: NA; j_gene: TRBJ2-7; CDR3aa: CASSSGRVGATGVAYEQYF; CDR3nt: TGTGCCAGCAGCTCCGGCCGGGTGGGGGCGACAGGGGTGGCCTACGAGCAGTACTTC
v_gene: TRBV19; d_gene: NA; abundance: few; j_gene: TRBJ1-2; CDR3aa: CASRTVYGYTF; CDR3nt: TGTGCCAGTAGAACAGTCTATGGCTACACCTTC
v_gene: TRBV19; d_gene: TRBD1; abundance: many; j_gene: TRBJ1-3; CDR3aa: CASKGTGINTIYF; CDR3nt: TGTGCCAGTAAAGGGACAGGGATAAACACCATATATTTT
v_gene: TRBV7-9; d_gene: TRBD1; abundance: NA; j_gene: TRBJ1-1; CDR3aa: CASSRQGYTEAFF; CDR3nt: TGTGCCAGCAGCCGACAGGGATACACTGAAGCTTTCTTT
v_gene: TRBV28; d_gene: TRBD2; abundance: NA; j_gene: TRBJ2-1; CDR3aa: CASSLLSSGAYNEQFF; CDR3nt: TGTGCCAGCAGTTTATTATCTAGCGGAGCCTACAATGAGCAGTTCTTC
v_gene: TRBV11-3; d_gene: TRBD1; abundance: NA; j_gene: TRBJ2-7; CDR3aa: CASSAGTGRYEQYF; CDR3nt: TGTGCCAGCAGCGCCGGGACAGGGAGGTACGAGCAGTACTTC
v_gene: TRBV2; d_gene: NA; abundance: NA; j_gene: TRBJ2-3; CDR3aa: CASKGVWRESQDTQYF; CDR3nt: TGTGCCAGCAAGGGGGTCTGGCGGGAGAGTCAAGATACGCAGTATTTT
v_gene: TRBV5-1; d_gene: TRBD1; abundance: NA; j_gene: TRBJ2-5; CDR3aa: CASSRDRASSETQYF; CDR3nt: TGCGCCAGCAGCCGGGACAGGGCATCCAGCGAGACCCAGTACTTC
v_gene: TRBV3-1/TRBV3-2; d_gene: TRBD1; abundance: NA; j_gene: TRBJ1-1; CDR3aa: CASSQEKGAYLGTEAFF; CDR3nt: TGTGCCAGCAGCCAAGAAAAGGGGGCGTATTTGGGCACTGAAGCTTTCTTT
v_gene: TRBV7-9; d_gene: TRBD1; abundance: NA; j_gene: TRBJ1-5; CDR3aa: CASSLADRDGNQPQHF; CDR3nt: TGTGCCAGCAGCTTAGCAGACAGGGATGGCAATCAGCCCCAGCATTTT
v_gene: TRBV6-6; d_gene: NA; abundance: NA; j_gene: TRBJ1-2; CDR3aa: CASSYREGYTF; CDR3nt: TGTGCCAGCAGTTACCGAGAGGGCTACACCTTC
v_gene: TRBV15; d_gene: NA; abundance: medium-sized; j_gene: TRBJ1-6; CDR3aa: CATSRDPTANSPLHF; CDR3nt: TGTGCCACCAGCAGAGATCCCACAGCCAATTCACCCCTCCACTTT
v_gene: TRBV11-2; d_gene: NA; abundance: few; j_gene: TRBJ2-1; CDR3aa: CASSLGGREQFF; CDR3nt: TGTGCCAGCAGCTTAGGAGGTCGGGAGCAGTTCTTC
v_gene: TRBV7-9; d_gene: NA; abundance: NA; j_gene: TRBJ2-5; CDR3aa: CASSSFEGETQYF; CDR3nt: TGTGCCAGCAGCTCCTTTGAGGGAGAGACCCAGTACTTC
v_gene: TRBV14; d_gene: NA; abundance: NA; j_gene: TRBJ1-1; CDR3aa: CASSLTGFTEAFF; CDR3nt: TGTGCCAGCAGCCTTACAGGGTTTACTGAAGCTTTCTTT